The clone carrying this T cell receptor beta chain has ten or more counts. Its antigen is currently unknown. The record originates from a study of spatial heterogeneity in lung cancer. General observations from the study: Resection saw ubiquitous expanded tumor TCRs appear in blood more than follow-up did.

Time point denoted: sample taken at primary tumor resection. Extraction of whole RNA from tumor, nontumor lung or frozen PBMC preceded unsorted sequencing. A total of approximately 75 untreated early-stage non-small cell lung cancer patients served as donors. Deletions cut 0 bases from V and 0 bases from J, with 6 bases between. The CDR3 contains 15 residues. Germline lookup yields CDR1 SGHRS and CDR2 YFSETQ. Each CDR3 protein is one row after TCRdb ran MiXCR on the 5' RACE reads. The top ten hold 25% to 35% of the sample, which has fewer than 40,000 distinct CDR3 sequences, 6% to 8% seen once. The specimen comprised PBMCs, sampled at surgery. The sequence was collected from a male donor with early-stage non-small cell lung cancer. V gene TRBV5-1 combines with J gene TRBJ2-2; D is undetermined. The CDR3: CASSLAGANTGELFF. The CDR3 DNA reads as TGCGCCAGCAGCTTGGCCGGCGCGAACACCGGGGAGCTGTTTTTT. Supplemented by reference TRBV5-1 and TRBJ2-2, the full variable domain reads KAGVTQTPRYLIKTRGQQVTLSCSPISGHRSVSWYQQTPGQGLQFLFEYFSETQRNKGNFPGRFSGRQFSNSRSEMNVSTLELGDSALYLCASSLAGANTGELFFGEGSRLTVL.